The present T cell receptor (beta chain) was sequenced within a study of T cells after posttransplantation cyclophosphamide. Study results and caveats: After PTCy, TRB diversity resembled that of CNI/methotrexate controls. Later post-transplant blood repertoires were often dominated by donor CD8+ memory clones. Blood and skin or GI T cell repertoires showed limited TRB overlap.

A marrow graft followed busulfan-fludarabine conditioning, with cyclophosphamide on days +3 and +4. For this clone: Its antigen is undetermined.

Produced via immunoSEQ multiplex PCR; TCRdb's table is partial and in-frame only. The sample has around 2,000 clones, around three quarters seen once. In germline, CDR1 is SGHRS, CDR2 YFSETQ. Trimming left V 4 bases short and J 5 bases short, with 16 bases between. The CDR3 loop spans 15 amino acids. The chain links TRBV5-1 to TRBJ2-1; D is undetermined. This TCR was sampled from a male patient aged 60 to 75 who received an allogeneic stem cell transplant from a related donor and was CMV-positive. Some of the T cells may derive from the graft donor. This specimen was PBMCs, taken after allogeneic stem cell transplant with posttransplant cyclophosphamide. Here the CDR3 reads CASSPTPQINNEQFF. CDR3 DNA: TGCGCCAGCAGCCCCACCCCCCAGATCAACAATGAGCAGTTCTTC.